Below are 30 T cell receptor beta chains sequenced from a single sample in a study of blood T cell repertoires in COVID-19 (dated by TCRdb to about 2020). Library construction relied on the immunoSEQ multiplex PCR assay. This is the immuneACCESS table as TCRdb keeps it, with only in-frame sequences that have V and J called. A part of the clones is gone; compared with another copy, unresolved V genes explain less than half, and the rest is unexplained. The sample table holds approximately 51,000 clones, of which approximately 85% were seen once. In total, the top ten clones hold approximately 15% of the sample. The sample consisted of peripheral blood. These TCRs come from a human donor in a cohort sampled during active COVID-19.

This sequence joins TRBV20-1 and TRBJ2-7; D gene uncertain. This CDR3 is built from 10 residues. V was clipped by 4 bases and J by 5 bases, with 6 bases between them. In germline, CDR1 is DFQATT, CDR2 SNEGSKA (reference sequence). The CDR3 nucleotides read TGCAGTGCTAAAACAGACGAGCAGTACTTC. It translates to CSAKTDEQYF.

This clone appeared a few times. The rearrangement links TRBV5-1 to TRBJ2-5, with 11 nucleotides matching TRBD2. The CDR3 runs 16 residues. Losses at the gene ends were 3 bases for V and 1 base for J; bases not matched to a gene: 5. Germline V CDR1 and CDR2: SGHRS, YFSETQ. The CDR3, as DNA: TGCGCCAGCAGCTCCCTAGCGGGGGGCTCCCAAGAGACCCAGTACTTC. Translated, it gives CASSSLAGGSQETQYF.

As DNA, the CDR3 is TGTGCCAGCAGCCAGGGTAGGACAGGGGGTACGCAGTATTTT. Translated: CASSQGRTGGTQYF. The chain carries TRBV7-2 and TRBJ2-3, with 10 nucleotides matching TRBD1. From germline, CDR1 is SGHTA and CDR2 FQGNSA. V lost 5 bases to trimming and J lost 8 bases; unmatched junction nucleotides: 7. This CDR3 contains 14 residues.

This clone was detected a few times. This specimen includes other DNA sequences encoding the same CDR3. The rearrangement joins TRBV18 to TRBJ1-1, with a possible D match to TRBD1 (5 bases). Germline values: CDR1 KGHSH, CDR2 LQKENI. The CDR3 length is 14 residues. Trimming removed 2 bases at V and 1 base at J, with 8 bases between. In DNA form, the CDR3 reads TGTGCCAGCTCACCAGACAGAAAGAACACTGAAGCTTTCTTT. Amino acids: CASSPDRKNTEAFF.

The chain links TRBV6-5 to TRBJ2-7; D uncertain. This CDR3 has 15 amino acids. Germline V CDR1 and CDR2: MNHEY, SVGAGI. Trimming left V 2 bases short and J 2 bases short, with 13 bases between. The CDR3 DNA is TGTGCCAGCAGTTACGGTCCAGGCTACACCTACGAGCAGTACTTC. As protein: CASSYGPGYTYEQYF.

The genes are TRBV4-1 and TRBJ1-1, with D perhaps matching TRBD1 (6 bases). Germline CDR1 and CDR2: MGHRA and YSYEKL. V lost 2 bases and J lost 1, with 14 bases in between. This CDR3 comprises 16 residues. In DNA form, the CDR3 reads TGCGCCAGCAGCCAATCCAGGGGCATCGGGAACACTGAAGCTTTCTTT. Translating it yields CASSQSRGIGNTEAFF.

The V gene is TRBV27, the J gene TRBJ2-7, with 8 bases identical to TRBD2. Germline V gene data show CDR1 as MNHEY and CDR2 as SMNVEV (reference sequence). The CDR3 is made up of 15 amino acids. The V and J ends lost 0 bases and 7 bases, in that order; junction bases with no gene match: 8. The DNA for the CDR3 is TGTGCCAGCAGTTTATCGGGGCGGGGGGCCTGGGAGCAGTACTTC. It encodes CASSLSGRGAWEQYF.

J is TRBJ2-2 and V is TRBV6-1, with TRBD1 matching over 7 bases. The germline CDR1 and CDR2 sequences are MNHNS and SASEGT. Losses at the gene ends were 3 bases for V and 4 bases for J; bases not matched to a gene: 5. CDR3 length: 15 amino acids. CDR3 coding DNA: TGTGCCAGCAGTGACACAGGGGTCGGCACCGGGGAGCTGTTTTTT. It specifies CASSDTGVGTGELFF.

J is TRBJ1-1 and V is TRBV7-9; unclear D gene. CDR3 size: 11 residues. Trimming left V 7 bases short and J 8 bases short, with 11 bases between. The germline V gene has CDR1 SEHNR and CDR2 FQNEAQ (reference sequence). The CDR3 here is CASNQLREAFF. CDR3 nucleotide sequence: TGTGCCAGCAACCAACTGAGGGAAGCTTTCTTT.

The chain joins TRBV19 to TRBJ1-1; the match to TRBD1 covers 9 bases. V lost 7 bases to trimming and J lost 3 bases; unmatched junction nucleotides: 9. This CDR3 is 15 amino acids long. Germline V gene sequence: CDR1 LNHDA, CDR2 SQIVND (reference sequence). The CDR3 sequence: CASTKGTGQDTEAFF. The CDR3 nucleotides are TGTGCCAGTACCAAAGGGACAGGGCAGGACACTGAAGCTTTCTTT. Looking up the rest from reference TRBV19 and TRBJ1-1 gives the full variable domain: DGGITQSPKYLFRKEGQNVTLSCEQNLNHDAMYWYRQDPGQGLRLIYYSQIVNDFQKGDIAEGYSVSREKKESFPLTVTSAQKNPTAFYLCASTKGTGQDTEAFFGQGTRLTVV.

In nucleotides, the CDR3 is TGTGCCAGCAGCTTAGTTGGAGGGCCTGAGCAGTTCTTC. This sequence encodes CASSLVGGPEQFF. The chain couples TRBV7-2 to TRBJ2-1; tentatively, D is TRBD2 (6 bases). Deletions cut 1 base from V and 9 bases from J, with 10 bases between. Germline V gene data show CDR1 as SGHTA and CDR2 as FQGNSA. The CDR3 has 13 residues. The variable domain in full, with the rest retrieved from reference TRBV7-2 and TRBJ2-1, is GAGVSQSPSNKVTEKGKDVELRCDPISGHTALYWYRQSLGQGLEFLIYFQGNSAPDKSGLPSDRFSAERTGGSVSTLTIQRTQQEDSAVYLCASSLVGGPEQFFGPGTRLTVL.

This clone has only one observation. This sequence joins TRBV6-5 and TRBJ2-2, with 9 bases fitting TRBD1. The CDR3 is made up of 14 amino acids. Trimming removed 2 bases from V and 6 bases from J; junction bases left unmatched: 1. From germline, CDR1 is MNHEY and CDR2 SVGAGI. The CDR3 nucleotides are TGTGCCAGCAGTTACAGACAGGGGGCCGGGGAGCTGTTTTTT. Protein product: CASSYRQGAGELFF.

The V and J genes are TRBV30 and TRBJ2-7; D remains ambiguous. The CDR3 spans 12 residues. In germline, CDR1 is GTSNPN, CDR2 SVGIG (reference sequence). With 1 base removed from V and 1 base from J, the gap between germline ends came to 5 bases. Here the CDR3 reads CAWSGGSYEQYF. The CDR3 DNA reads TGTGCCTGGAGTGGCGGTTCCTACGAGCAGTACTTC.

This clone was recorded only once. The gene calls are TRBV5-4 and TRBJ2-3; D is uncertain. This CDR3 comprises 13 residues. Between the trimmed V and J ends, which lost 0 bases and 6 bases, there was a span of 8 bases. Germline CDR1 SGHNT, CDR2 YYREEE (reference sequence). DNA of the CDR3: TGTGCCAGCAGCTTGGCCCGGTCGGATACGCAGTATTTT. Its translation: CASSLARSDTQYF. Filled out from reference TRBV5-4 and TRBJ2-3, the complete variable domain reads ETGVTQSPTHLIKTRGQQVTLRCSSQSGHNTVSWYQQALGQGPQFIFQYYREEENGRGNFPPRFSGLQFPNYSSELNVNALELDDSALYLCASSLARSDTQYFGPGTRLTVL.

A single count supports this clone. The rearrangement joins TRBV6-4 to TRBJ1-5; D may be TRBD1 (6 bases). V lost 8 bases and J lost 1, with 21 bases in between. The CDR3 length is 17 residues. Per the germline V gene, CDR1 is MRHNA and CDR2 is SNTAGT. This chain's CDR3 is CASLWTERGPSNQPQHF. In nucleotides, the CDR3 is TGTGCCAGCCTATGGACAGAGAGGGGTCCCAGCAATCAGCCCCAGCATTTT.

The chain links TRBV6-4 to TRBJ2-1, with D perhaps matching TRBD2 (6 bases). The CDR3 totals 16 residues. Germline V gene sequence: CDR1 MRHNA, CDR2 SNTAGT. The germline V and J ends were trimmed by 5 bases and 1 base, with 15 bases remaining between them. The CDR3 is CASSRDFPPSYNEQFF. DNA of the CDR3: TGTGCCAGCAGTCGGGACTTCCCGCCGTCCTACAATGAGCAGTTCTTC.

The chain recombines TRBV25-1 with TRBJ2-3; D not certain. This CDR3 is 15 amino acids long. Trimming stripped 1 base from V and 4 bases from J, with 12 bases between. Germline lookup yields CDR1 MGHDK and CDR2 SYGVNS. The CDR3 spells CASSESPSRADTQYF. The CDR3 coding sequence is TGTGCCAGCAGTGAATCACCATCCCGGGCAGATACGCAGTATTTT.

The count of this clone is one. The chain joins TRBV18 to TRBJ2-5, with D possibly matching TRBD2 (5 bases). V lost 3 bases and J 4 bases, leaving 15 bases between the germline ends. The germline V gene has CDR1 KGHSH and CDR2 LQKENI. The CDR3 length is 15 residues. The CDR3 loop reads CASSPDLLGVETQYF. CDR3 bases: TGTGCCAGCTCACCGGACCTGCTCGGGGTAGAGACCCAGTACTTC.

This chain's CDR3 is CASSYTYRGSTEAFF. For the CDR3, the DNA is TGTGCCAGCAGTTACACCTACAGGGGATCTACTGAAGCTTTCTTT. V and J are TRBV6-5 and TRBJ1-1; 7 bases fit TRBD1. V lost 2 bases and J lost 5; bases outside the gene matches: 8. The germline gives CDR1 MNHEY, CDR2 SVGAGI. This CDR3 region has 15 residues.

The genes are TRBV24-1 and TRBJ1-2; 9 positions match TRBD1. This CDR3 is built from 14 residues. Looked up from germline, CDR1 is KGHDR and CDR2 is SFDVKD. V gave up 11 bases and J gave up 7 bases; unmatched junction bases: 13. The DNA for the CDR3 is TGTGCCATATCCGCCGGGACAGGGAGGTCTGGCTACACCTTC. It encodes CAISAGTGRSGYTF.

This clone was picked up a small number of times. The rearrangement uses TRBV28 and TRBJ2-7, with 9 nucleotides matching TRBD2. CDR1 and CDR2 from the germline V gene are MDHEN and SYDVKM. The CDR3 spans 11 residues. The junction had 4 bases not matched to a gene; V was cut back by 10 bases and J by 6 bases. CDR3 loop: CATSGNGEQYF. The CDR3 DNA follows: TGTGCCACTAGCGGGAACGGCGAGCAGTACTTC.

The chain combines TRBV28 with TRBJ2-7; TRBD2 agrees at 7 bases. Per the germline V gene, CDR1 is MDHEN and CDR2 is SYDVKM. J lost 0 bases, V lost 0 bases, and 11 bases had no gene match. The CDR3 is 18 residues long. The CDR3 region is CASSLWRVKGGSSYEQYF. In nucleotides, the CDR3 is TGTGCCAGCAGTTTATGGAGGGTGAAGGGCGGGAGCTCCTACGAGCAGTACTTC.

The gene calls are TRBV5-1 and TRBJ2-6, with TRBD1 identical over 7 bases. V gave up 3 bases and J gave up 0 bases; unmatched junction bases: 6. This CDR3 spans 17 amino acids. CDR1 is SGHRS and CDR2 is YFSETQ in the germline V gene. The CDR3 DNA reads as TGCGCCAGCAGCTACCCGGACAGGTCCTCTGGGGCCAACGTCCTGACTTTC. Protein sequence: CASSYPDRSSGANVLTF.

The CDR3, as DNA: TGTGCCAGCAGCGCTGGGACAGGGCCTAACTATGGCTACACCTTC. The encoded protein is CASSAGTGPNYGYTF. The V gene is TRBV3-1 (or the pseudogene TRBV3-2), the J gene TRBJ1-2, with 9 bases fitting TRBD1. V dropped 5 bases and J dropped 0; count of bases not matched to a gene: 4. The CDR3 contains 15 residues. The V gene's germline CDR1 is LGHDT and CDR2 YNNKEL (reference sequence).

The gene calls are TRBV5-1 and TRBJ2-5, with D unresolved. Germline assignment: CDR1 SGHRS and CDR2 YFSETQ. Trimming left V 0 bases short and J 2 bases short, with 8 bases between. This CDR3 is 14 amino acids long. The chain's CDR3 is CASSLGAGQETQYF. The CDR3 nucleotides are TGCGCCAGCAGCTTGGGGGCAGGTCAAGAGACCCAGTACTTC. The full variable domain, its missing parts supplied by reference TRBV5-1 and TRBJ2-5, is KAGVTQTPRYLIKTRGQQVTLSCSPISGHRSVSWYQQTPGQGLQFLFEYFSETQRNKGNFPGRFSGRQFSNSRSEMNVSTLELGDSALYLCASSLGAGQETQYFGPGTRLLVL.

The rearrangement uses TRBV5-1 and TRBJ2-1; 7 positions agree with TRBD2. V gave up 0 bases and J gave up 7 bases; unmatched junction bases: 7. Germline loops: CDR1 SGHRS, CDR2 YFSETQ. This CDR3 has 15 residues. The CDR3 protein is CASSLVGGSLNEQFF. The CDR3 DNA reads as TGCGCCAGCAGCTTGGTTGGCGGGAGCCTTAATGAGCAGTTCTTC.

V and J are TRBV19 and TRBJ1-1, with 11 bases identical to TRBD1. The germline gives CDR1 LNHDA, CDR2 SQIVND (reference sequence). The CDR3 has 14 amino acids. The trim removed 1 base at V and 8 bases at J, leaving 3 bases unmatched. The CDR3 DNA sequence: TGTGCCAGTAGTATAGGCCGGGACAGGGGGGAAGCTTTCTTT. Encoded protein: CASSIGRDRGEAFF.

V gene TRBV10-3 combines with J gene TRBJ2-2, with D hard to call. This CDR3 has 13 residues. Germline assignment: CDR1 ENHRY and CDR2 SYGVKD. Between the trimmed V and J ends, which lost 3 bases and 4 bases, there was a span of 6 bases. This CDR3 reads CAISEPGTGELFF. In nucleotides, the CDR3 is TGTGCCATCAGTGAACCAGGCACCGGGGAGCTGTTTTTT.

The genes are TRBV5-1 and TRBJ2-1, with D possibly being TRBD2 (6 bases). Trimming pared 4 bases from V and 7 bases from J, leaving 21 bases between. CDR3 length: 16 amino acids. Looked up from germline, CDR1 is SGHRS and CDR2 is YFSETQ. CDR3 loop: CASSRPGLQRFNEQFF. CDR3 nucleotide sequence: TGCGCCAGCAGCCGTCCGGGACTCCAGAGGTTTAATGAGCAGTTCTTC. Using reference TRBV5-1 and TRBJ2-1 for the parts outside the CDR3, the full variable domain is KAGVTQTPRYLIKTRGQQVTLSCSPISGHRSVSWYQQTPGQGLQFLFEYFSETQRNKGNFPGRFSGRQFSNSRSEMNVSTLELGDSALYLCASSRPGLQRFNEQFFGPGTRLTVL.

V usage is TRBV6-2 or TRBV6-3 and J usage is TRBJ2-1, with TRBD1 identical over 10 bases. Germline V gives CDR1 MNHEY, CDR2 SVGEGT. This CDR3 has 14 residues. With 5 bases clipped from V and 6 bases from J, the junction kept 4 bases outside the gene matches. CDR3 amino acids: CASSRQGAFNEQFF. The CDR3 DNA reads TGTGCCAGCAGTAGACAGGGGGCGTTCAATGAGCAGTTCTTC.